These 2 T cell receptor beta chains originate from one sample sequenced in a study of PD-1 blockade in classical Hodgkin lymphoma. The table came from immunoSEQ multiplex PCR; TCRdb's copy has only in-frame clones and leaves some out. Of 16,000 or so clones in the sample, roughly 82% were seen once. Every one of the patients relapsed after autologous stem cell transplantation (brentuximab vedotin exposure was variable). Sequencing used peripheral blood mononuclear cells (PBMCs), obtained before the second cycle of nivolumab. The receptor set was obtained from a human donor with classical Hodgkin lymphoma.

The chain employs TRBV5-1 and TRBJ2-1, with TRBD2 matching over 12 bases. Germline V gene lookup returns CDR1 SGHRS and CDR2 YFSETQ. CDR3 length equals 16 residues. The ends lost 3 bases at V and 4 bases at J; junction bases unmatched: 5. CDR3: CASSWELAGGYNEQFF. CDR3 nucleotide sequence: TGCGCCAGCAGCTGGGAACTAGCGGGGGGATACAATGAGCAGTTCTTC.

The chain carries TRBV9 and TRBJ1-2; tentative D call: TRBD1 (6 bases). Germline assignment: CDR1 SGDLS and CDR2 YYNGEE. The CDR3 is 14 amino acids. Trimming shortened V by 0 bases and J by 4 bases, and 10 bases separated the two germline ends. DNA for the CDR3: TGTGCCAGCAGCGTAGTGGGGGGGCCCTATGGCTACACCTTC. Its translation: CASSVVGGPYGYTF. Full variable domain (missing parts from reference TRBV9 and TRBJ1-2): DSGVTQTPKHLITATGQRVTLRCSPRSGDLSVYWYQQSLDQGLQFLIQYYNGEERAKGNILERFSAQQFPDLHSELNLSSLELGDSALYFCASSVVGGPYGYTFGSGTRLTVV.